The source of this T cell receptor beta chain is a study of blood T cell repertoires in COVID-19. Study as a whole: Acute-phase and convalescent COVID-19 samples originated in the United States, Italy and Spain. Sources were T cells, B-cell-depleted T cells, or PBMCs; the material itself was cDNA or gDNA.

Original data processing: Estimation of nucleated cell counts was performed using reference gene primer amplification. Repertoires were generated with immunoSEQ multiplex PCR, while TCRdb's copy carries only in-frame clones and drops some. V, J and clone size derive from that table, while D and trimming were established from the DNA sequence. The table includes under 80,000 clones, roughly 80% detected once. V lost 1 base, J lost 5 bases, and 5 bases stayed unmatched. The CDR3 loop spans 16 amino acids. Germline CDR1 SGHTA, CDR2 FQGTGA. The clonotype originates from an elderly woman with active or convalescent COVID-19. The genes are TRBV7-3 and TRBJ2-3; 11 nucleotides align to TRBD2. The sequenced sample was peripheral blood. Here the CDR3 reads CASSLNSGGAGDTQYF. In nucleotides, the CDR3 is TGTGCCAGCAGCTTAAATAGCGGGGGGGCCGGAGATACGCAGTATTTT.